Presented here are 30 T cell receptor beta chains from one specimen sequenced in a study of blood T cell repertoires in COVID-19. Sequencing was performed with immunoSEQ multiplex PCR; in TCRdb, only in-frame clones are kept and a portion is missing. The table has about 160,000 clones, approximately 86% seen once. The material sequenced was peripheral blood. Source of these receptors: a woman in her sixties with active or convalescent COVID-19.

The rearrangement joins TRBV7-2 to TRBJ2-5; D may be TRBD1 (5 bases). Germline CDR1 is SGHTA and CDR2 is FQGNSA. The CDR3 is 14 amino acids. V was clipped by 5 bases and J by 7 bases, with 17 bases between them. CDR3 residues: CASSLMTRTGTQYF. The CDR3, as DNA: TGTGCCAGCAGCCTAATGACCCGTACAGGGACCCAGTACTTC.

This rearrangement joins TRBV7-8 to TRBJ1-4; 8 nucleotides match TRBD1. The CDR3 consists of 15 residues. After removal of 6 bases from V and 3 bases from J, the junction contained 6 bases not matched to a gene. Germline V gene data show CDR1 as SGHVS and CDR2 as FQNEAQ. The CDR3 loop is CASREDRGPNEKLFF. The CDR3 region has the DNA TGTGCCAGCAGAGAAGACAGGGGACCTAATGAAAAACTGTTTTTT.

This clone was found once. The rearrangement uses TRBV7-3 and TRBJ2-3, with D perhaps matching TRBD2 (5 bases). With 5 bases removed from V and 4 bases from J, the gap between germline ends came to 7 bases. CDR3 length: 12 residues. The germline V gene encodes CDR1 SGHTA and CDR2 FQGTGA. The CDR3 nucleotides read TGTGCCAGCAGCCCGGGGTCAGATACGCAGTATTTT. Its translation is CASSPGSDTQYF.

The chain recombines TRBV6-6 with TRBJ1-5, with a tentative D call TRBD1 (6 bases). CDR3 length: 15 amino acids. Germline V gives CDR1 MNHNY, CDR2 SVGAGI (reference sequence). Trimming removed 8 bases at V and 7 bases at J, with 21 bases between. Here the CDR3 DNA reads TGTGCCAGCTACCCTTTCATATTACAGGGACAGCCCCAGCATTTT. This sequence encodes CASYPFILQGQPQHF.

The rearrangement joins TRBV4-2 to TRBJ2-1; 12 bases align to TRBD2. The CDR3 has 16 amino acids. The trim removed 1 base at V and 9 bases at J, leaving 7 bases unmatched. Germline values: CDR1 LGHNA, CDR2 YNFKEQ. The DNA for the CDR3 is TGTGCCAGCAGCCAAGGGGCTAGCGGGGGGGCAGGTGAGCAGTTCTTC. Protein product: CASSQGASGGAGEQFF.

This sequence joins TRBV6-5 and TRBJ2-2; weak D call: TRBD1 (5 bases). V gave up 2 bases and J gave up 7 bases, with 11 bases separating them. Germline CDR1 is MNHEY and CDR2 is SVGAGI. The CDR3 has 14 amino acids. CDR3 nucleotides: TGTGCCAGCAGTTACAGGGGCTCTGGCGGGGAGCTGTTTTTT. Its translation: CASSYRGSGGELFF.

CDR3 amino acids: CASSLGTSSYEQYF. The CDR3 DNA reads TGTGCCAGCAGTCTCGGGACTTCATCCTACGAGCAGTACTTC. The gene calls are TRBV3-1 (or the pseudogene TRBV3-2) and TRBJ2-7, with TRBD2 as a possible D gene (6 bases). From germline, CDR1 is LGHDT and CDR2 YNNKEL (reference sequence). The CDR3 covers 14 residues. V was clipped by 6 bases and J by 1 base, with 13 bases between them.

The rearrangement uses TRBV6-5 and TRBJ2-7; D is unresolved. Germline assignment: CDR1 MNHEY and CDR2 SVGAGI. The CDR3 consists of 13 residues. V lost 0 bases, J lost 3 bases, and 6 bases lay in between. CDR3 DNA: TGTGCCAGCAGTTACTCGGGCGTCTACGAGCAGTACTTC. Translation: CASSYSGVYEQYF.

The chain combines TRBV10-1 with TRBJ1-2; possible D gene TRBD1, 5 bases. Trimming removed 6 bases at V and 8 bases at J, with 13 bases between. This CDR3 has 12 amino acids. Germline CDR1 is WNHNN and CDR2 is SYGVQD (reference sequence). Here the CDR3 DNA reads TGCGCCAGCAGAAATCCAGGGCCCGGCTACACCTTC. Translation gives CASRNPGPGYTF.

This clone was counted many times. The chain carries TRBV7-3 and TRBJ2-5; 8 nucleotides match TRBD1. The germline CDR1 and CDR2 sequences are SGHTA and FQGTGA. The CDR3 loop spans 14 amino acids. The junction had 6 bases not matched to a gene; V was cut back by 5 bases and J by 4 bases. CDR3 DNA sequence: TGTGCCAGCAGCCCCACCGACAGGGGAGAGACCCAGTACTTC. Translating gives CASSPTDRGETQYF.

This clone was recorded only once. The J gene is TRBJ2-5, the V gene TRBV19; possible D gene TRBD1, 6 bases. V gave up 5 bases and J gave up 5 bases, with 12 bases separating them. CDR3 size: 13 residues. Per germline, CDR1 LNHDA and CDR2 SQIVND (reference sequence). CDR3 nucleotide sequence: TGTGCCAGTAGTCTAAGACAGGAGGAGACCCAGTACTTC. It is translated as CASSLRQEETQYF.

This sequence joins TRBV7-2 and TRBJ1-1; D is unclear. V lost 5 bases, J lost 6 bases, and 10 bases lay in between. CDR1 and CDR2 (germline): SGHTA, FQGNSA. The CDR3 covers 12 residues. CDR3 DNA: TGTGCCAGCAGCCTCCTCTCCCCTGAAGCTTTCTTT. This gives the protein CASSLLSPEAFF.

This rearrangement joins TRBV19 to TRBJ2-7, with D perhaps matching TRBD2 (6 bases). The CDR3 is 15 residues long. V shed 1 base and J shed 6 bases, with 16 bases lying between them. Germline V gene data show CDR1 as LNHDA and CDR2 as SQIVND (reference sequence). CDR3: CASSIVRRDHREQYF. Written as DNA, the CDR3 is TGTGCCAGTAGTATAGTTCGGCGGGACCACCGCGAGCAGTACTTC.

The chain is built from TRBV18 and TRBJ1-5, with 7 bases fitting TRBD1. V gave up 5 bases and J gave up 6 bases; unmatched junction bases: 7. CDR3 length: 14 residues. CDR1 is KGHSH, CDR2 LQKENI, per germline. The CDR3 spells CASSAGGGIQPQHF. DNA for the CDR3: TGTGCCAGCTCAGCAGGGGGAGGTATTCAGCCCCAGCATTTT.

The chain couples TRBV5-4 to TRBJ1-1; 10 bases agree with TRBD1. CDR3 length equals 12 residues. J gave up 7 bases and V 3 bases, and 0 bases lay outside the gene matches. Germline assignment: CDR1 SGHNT and CDR2 YYREEE (reference sequence). In DNA form, the CDR3 reads TGTGCCAGCAGCTGGGACAGGGGTGAAGCTTTCTTT. Its translation is CASSWDRGEAFF. Supplemented by reference TRBV5-4 and TRBJ1-1, the full variable domain reads ETGVTQSPTHLIKTRGQQVTLRCSSQSGHNTVSWYQQALGQGPQFIFQYYREEENGRGNFPPRFSGLQFPNYSSELNVNALELDDSALYLCASSWDRGEAFFGQGTRLTVV.

The chain is built from TRBV15 and TRBJ1-1; D is unresolved. V lost 2 bases to trimming and J lost 3 bases, with 10 bases between them. The CDR3 loop spans 14 amino acids. Germline-derived CDR1 and CDR2 are LNHNV and YYDKDF (reference sequence). CDR3 sequence (DNA): TGTGCCACCAGCAGACGGAACAGCCACACTGAAGCTTTCTTT. Translating it yields CATSRRNSHTEAFF.

The rearrangement joins TRBV6-6 to TRBJ1-1; possible D gene TRBD1, 6 bases. Trimming took off 8 bases at V and 4 bases at J, with 14 bases between the two ends. CDR1 and CDR2 (germline): MNHNY, SVGAGI (reference sequence). The CDR3 has 13 amino acids. The CDR3 bases are TGTGCCAGCTGTCCGACAGGAGTCACTGAAGCTTTCTTT. Its translation is CASCPTGVTEAFF.

The chain combines TRBV7-9 with TRBJ1-6; the match to TRBD1 covers 9 bases. This CDR3 is 16 amino acids long. The germline V gene has CDR1 SEHNR and CDR2 FQNEAQ (reference sequence). After removal of 5 bases from V and 7 bases from J, the junction contained 9 bases not matched to a gene. This chain's CDR3 is CASSLSWTGVNSPLHF. Here the CDR3 DNA reads TGTGCCAGCAGCCTTTCTTGGACAGGGGTAAATTCACCCCTCCACTTT.

The chain carries TRBV4-3 and TRBJ1-3; perhaps TRBD1 as D (6 bases). Trimming left V 0 bases short and J 4 bases short, with 10 bases between. The CDR3 sequence is 15 residues long. From germline, CDR1 is LGHNA and CDR2 YSLEER. CDR3 sequence (DNA): TGCGCCAGCAGCCAAGACGGGGGGCTAGGAAACACCATATATTTT. Its protein product is CASSQDGGLGNTIYF.

The sample holds a few counts of this clone. The chain links TRBV6-5 to TRBJ1-1, with D possibly being TRBD1 (6 bases). This CDR3 is built from 15 residues. Germline assignment: CDR1 MNHEY and CDR2 SVGAGI. V lost 2 bases, J lost 0 bases, and 10 bases lay in between. The CDR3 spells CASSYTAGVNTEAFF. CDR3 DNA: TGTGCCAGCAGTTACACGGCAGGGGTGAACACTGAAGCTTTCTTT.

The chain combines TRBV19 with TRBJ2-7; 7 bases map to TRBD1. CDR3 length equals 15 residues. V trimming: 6 bases; J trimming: 2 bases; junction bases outside the gene matches: 10. Germline loops: CDR1 LNHDA, CDR2 SQIVND (reference sequence). The CDR3 loop is CASRTSRDRPYEQYF. In DNA, the CDR3 is TGTGCCAGTAGAACCTCCCGGGACAGACCCTACGAGCAGTACTTC.

Only one count was recorded for this clone. V is TRBV19 and J is TRBJ1-4, with D hard to call. CDR1 is LNHDA, CDR2 SQIVND, per germline (reference sequence). The CDR3 runs 12 residues. V dropped 6 bases and J dropped 7 bases, with 9 bases sitting between them. The CDR3 protein is CASSGVAEKLFF. In DNA form, the CDR3 reads TGTGCCAGTAGCGGGGTTGCTGAAAAACTGTTTTTT.

The chain combines TRBV6-2 or TRBV6-3 with TRBJ2-3; D is perhaps TRBD2 (5 bases). Trimming left V 2 bases short and J 2 bases short, with 14 bases between. This CDR3 is built from 16 residues. The germline gives CDR1 MNHEY, CDR2 SVGEGT. The DNA of the CDR3 is TGTGCCAGCAGTTACGGAGGTGGACGCCTCACAGATACGCAGTATTTT. This translates into CASSYGGGRLTDTQYF.

The chain uses TRBV24-1 and TRBJ2-2; 9 positions agree with TRBD1. Trimming at V came to 4 bases and at J to 6 bases, leaving 11 bases not matched to a gene. The CDR3 is 17 amino acids. Germline CDR1 KGHDR, CDR2 SFDVKD. CDR3 amino acids: CATSDSGTGLGAGELFF. The CDR3 DNA follows: TGTGCCACCAGTGACTCCGGGACAGGGTTGGGGGCCGGGGAGCTGTTTTTT.

This clone has only a few counts. The chain carries TRBV10-3 and TRBJ1-5; D unclear. The germline V gene encodes CDR1 ENHRY and CDR2 SYGVKD. Trimming shortened V by 5 bases and J by 4 bases, and 9 bases separated the two germline ends. This CDR3 is built from 13 residues. The DNA for the CDR3 is TGTGCCATCAGTTCTGATGAGAATCAGCCCCAGCATTTT. The encoded protein is CAISSDENQPQHF.

This chain uses TRBV19 with TRBJ2-3; perhaps TRBD1 as D (7 bases). The V end was cut by 5 bases, the J end by 8 bases, with 20 bases between. The CDR3 loop spans 15 amino acids. Germline CDR1 is LNHDA and CDR2 is SQIVND (reference sequence). DNA for the CDR3: TGTGCCAGTAGTCAGGACAGGAGGGACCGGGCTACGCAGTATTTT. It translates to CASSQDRRDRATQYF. Based on the CDR3 plus reference TRBV19 and TRBJ2-3, the full variable domain is DGGITQSPKYLFRKEGQNVTLSCEQNLNHDAMYWYRQDPGQGLRLIYYSQIVNDFQKGDIAEGYSVSREKKESFPLTVTSAQKNPTAFYLCASSQDRRDRATQYFGPGTRLTVL.

The chain is built from TRBV10-3 and TRBJ1-3; no definite D call. The CDR3 has 16 amino acids. Germline values: CDR1 ENHRY, CDR2 SYGVKD. Trimming removed 0 bases at V and 0 bases at J, with 9 bases between. CDR3 sequence (DNA): TGTGCCATCAGTGAGTCGGTCAGGTCCTCTGGAAACACCATATATTTT. This codes for CAISESVRSSGNTIYF.

The chain is built from TRBV7-8 and TRBJ1-1; D unresolved. The CDR3 is 16 amino acids. V shed 4 bases and J shed 0 bases, with 15 bases lying between them. Germline CDR1 reads SGHVS; CDR2 reads FQNEAQ. In DNA form, the CDR3 reads TGTGCCAGCAGCTCTGCGGAGGTCCTGCTGAACACTGAAGCTTTCTTT. This encodes CASSSAEVLLNTEAFF.

This clone is a singleton in its sample. DNA for the CDR3: TGTGCCAGCAGTTCCCCAATTACAGATACGCAGTATTTT. It is translated as CASSSPITDTQYF. The chain has TRBV12-3 or TRBV12-4 and TRBJ2-3; no firm D call. V lost 4 bases and J 3 bases, leaving 8 bases between the germline ends. The CDR3 consists of 13 residues.

CDR3 protein: CASSEQGFNGYTF. The CDR3 bases are TGTGCCAGCAGCGAACAGGGTTTTAATGGCTACACCTTC. The rearrangement uses TRBV7-2 and TRBJ1-2; TRBD1 is a possible D gene (6 bases). Germline V gene lookup returns CDR1 SGHTA and CDR2 FQGNSA. Trimming left V 5 bases short and J 6 bases short, with 13 bases between. The CDR3 contains 13 residues.